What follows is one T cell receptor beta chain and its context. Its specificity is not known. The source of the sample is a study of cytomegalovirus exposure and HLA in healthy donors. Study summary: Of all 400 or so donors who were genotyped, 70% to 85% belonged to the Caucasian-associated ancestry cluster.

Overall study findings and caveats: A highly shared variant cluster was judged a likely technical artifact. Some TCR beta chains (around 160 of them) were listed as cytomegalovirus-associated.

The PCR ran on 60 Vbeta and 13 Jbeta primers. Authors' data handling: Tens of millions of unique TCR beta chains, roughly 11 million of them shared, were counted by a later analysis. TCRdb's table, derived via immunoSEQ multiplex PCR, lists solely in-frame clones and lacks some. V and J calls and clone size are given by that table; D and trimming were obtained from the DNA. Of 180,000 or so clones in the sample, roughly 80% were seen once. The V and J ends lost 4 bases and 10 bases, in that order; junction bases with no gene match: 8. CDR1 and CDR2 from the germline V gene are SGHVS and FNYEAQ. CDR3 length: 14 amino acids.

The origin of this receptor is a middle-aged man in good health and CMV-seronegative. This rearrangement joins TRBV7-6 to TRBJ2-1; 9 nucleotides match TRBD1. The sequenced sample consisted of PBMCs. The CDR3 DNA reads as TGTGCCAGCAGCTATCGGACAGGGGAAATGGAGCAGTTCTTC. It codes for CASSYRTGEMEQFF.